The rows below give T cell receptor beta chains drawn from one sample of a study of glioma-infiltrating T cells after dendritic cell vaccination. Repertoires were generated with immunoSEQ multiplex PCR, while TCRdb's copy carries only in-frame clones and drops some. The sample consists of 50,000 to 60,000 clones, about four fifths of them appearing once. The sequenced sample was blood, obtained after dendritic cell vaccination. The receptors stem from a human donor with glioblastoma. CDR3s leave out the opening cysteine and the closing phenylalanine or tryptophan.

cdr3_aa	v_call	j_call
ASRGRAGGNQPQH	TRBV6-1	TRBJ1-5
ASSQLLAEETQY	TRBV5-1	TRBJ2-5
ASSQGISGANVLT	TRBV6-5	TRBJ2-6
ASSRYSNQPQH	TRBV7-8	TRBJ1-5
ASSLYGQGEKLF	TRBV27	TRBJ1-4
ASSASYYEQY	TRBV11-2	TRBJ2-7
SVGQGVDYGYT	TRBV29-1	TRBJ1-2
ASSNRGSSYNSPLH	TRBV5-6	TRBJ1-6
ASSLLSGNQPQH	TRBV27	TRBJ1-5
ASRKLAGGDTDTQY	TRBV7-2	TRBJ2-3
ASSPRNNYGYT	TRBV7-2	TRBJ1-2
ASSLAPGQGGEKLF	TRBV7-2	TRBJ1-4
ASSIPRSRRSSSYEQY	TRBV19	TRBJ2-7